This T cell receptor beta chain was found in a study of cytomegalovirus exposure and HLA in healthy donors (TCRdb year 2017). A note on the overall study: According to a later analysis, the roughly 130 validation repertoires were produced on the same platform as the 680 or so repertoires of the first cohort. The study aimed to test whether signatures of past pathogen exposure could be identified by cataloging public T cell receptors. Along with the approximately 700-subject first cohort, a separate validation cohort of over a hundred different subjects was used. High-throughput TCR immunosequencing, statistical association of individual TCRs with disease status, and machine learning were combined to predict cytomegalovirus infection status. Overall study outcomes, separate from this receptor: In the study, around 150 TCR beta chains were listed as associated with cytomegalovirus. A few of the identified cytomegalovirus-associated TCR beta chains were confirmed in vitro to be specific for cytomegalovirus antigens. The classifier was reported to diagnose cytomegalovirus status with high specificity and sensitivity in both the original cohort and the validation cohort. A later analysis had no HLA typing for the validation cohort, so co-occurrence there was scored across all 130 or so repertoires. In a later analysis, TCRs clustered in the first cohort were found to also tend to co-occur in the approximately 120 validation repertoires, with 85% to 95% of cluster scores above 0. Across donors, most TCR sequences were observed very rarely, whereas some public TCRs were present in many individuals. According to the authors, the approach could potentially be generalized to other disease states and immunological phenotypes.

The donors were included in the validation cohort of approximately 130 subjects, a group kept apart from the approximately 650-subject first cohort. The library was built by means of the immunoSEQ multiplex PCR assay. On the authors' methods: To diagnose cytomegalovirus status from the catalog of TCR beta chain sequences, a statistical classification framework was built. TCRdb re-hosts the immuneACCESS table, in-frame sequences only. Its copies lack some clones; in the studies checked, an unresolved V gene accounts for under half of them, and the cause for the rest is not known. D and trimming come from the DNA, and the V and J calls and clone size come from that table. The sample has fewer than 120,000 clones on record, 88% of them singletons. The ten top clones hold 1.4% of the sample. As for this clone: Which antigen it targets is not known. The record has no base qualities; no much larger clone is one base away.

V was cut back by 3 bases and J by 11 bases, leaving a gap of 15 bases between them. Reading from cysteine to phenylalanine, the CDR3 counts 12 amino acids. The sequence is cut down to CDR3 DNA, 36 bases in frame from base 1. CDR1 SGHDT and CDR2 YYEEEE were looked up in the germline V gene. The chain is encoded by TRBV5-6 joined to TRBJ2-7; TRBD2 is perhaps the D gene, given 5 matching bases. Sequencing was carried out using PBMCs. This clonotype was sampled from a woman younger than 45 in good health and CMV-seropositive. The DNA reads TGTGCCAGCAGCTCGGGGTTGAGAGCAAAGTACTTC. Translated, it gives CASSSGLRAKYF. With all but the CDR3 taken from the reference TRBV5-6 and TRBJ2-7 genes, the full variable domain is: DAGVTQSPTHLIKTRGQQVTLRCSPKSGHDTVSWYQQALGQGPQFIFQYYEEEERQRGNFPDRFSGHQFPNYSSELNVNALLLGDSALYLCASSSGLRAKYFGPGTRLTVT.